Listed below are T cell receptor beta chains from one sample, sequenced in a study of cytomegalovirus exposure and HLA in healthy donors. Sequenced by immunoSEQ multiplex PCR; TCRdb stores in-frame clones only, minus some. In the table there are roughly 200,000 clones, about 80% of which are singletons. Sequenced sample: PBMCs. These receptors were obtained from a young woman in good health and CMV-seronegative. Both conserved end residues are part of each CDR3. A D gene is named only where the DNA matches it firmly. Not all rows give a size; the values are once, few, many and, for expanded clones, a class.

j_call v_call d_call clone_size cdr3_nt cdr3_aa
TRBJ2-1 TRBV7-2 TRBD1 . TGTGCCAGCACCCCGTGGACAGGGGGCATCAATGAGCAGTTCTTC CASTPWTGGINEQFF
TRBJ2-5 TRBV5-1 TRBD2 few TGCGCCAGCAGCGCCCGGGGGGGAGAGACCCAGTACTTC CASSARGGETQYF
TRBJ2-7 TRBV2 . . TGTGCCAGCAGTGAGTGGGGCAGAAGCTCCTACGAGCAGTACTTC CASSEWGRSSYEQYF
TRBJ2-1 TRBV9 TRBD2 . TGTGCCAGCGGCACTAGCGGCTCCTACAATGAGCAGTTCTTC CASGTSGSYNEQFF
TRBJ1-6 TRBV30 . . TGTGCCTGGAGCCCACTCCAGGGTGGGAATTCACCCCTCCACTTT CAWSPLQGGNSPLHF
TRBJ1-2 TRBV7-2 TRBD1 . TGTGCCAGCAGCAACAGGGGACGAGGCTATGGCTACACCTTC CASSNRGRGYGYTF
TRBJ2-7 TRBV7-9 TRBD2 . TGTGCCAGCAGCTTGGGAGCGGGGAGGGACTCCTACGAGCAGTACTTC CASSLGAGRDSYEQYF
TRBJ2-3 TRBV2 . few TGTGCCAGCAGTAGCCCATTCACAGATACGCAGTATTTT CASSSPFTDTQYF
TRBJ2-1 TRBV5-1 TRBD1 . TGCGCCAGCAGGATCTCGGGACAGTATAATGAGCAGTTCTTC CASRISGQYNEQFF
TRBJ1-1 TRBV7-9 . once TGTTCCAGCAGCTTTTTACTGGACACTGAAGCTTTCTTT CSSSFLLDTEAFF
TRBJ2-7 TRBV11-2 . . TGTGCCAGCAGCATGGGGGCCGTTGGGGAGCAGTACTTC CASSMGAVGEQYF
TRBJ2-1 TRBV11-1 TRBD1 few TGTGCCAGCAGCCTTCGGCAGGGGGCGGGTGGCAATGAGCAGTTCTTC CASSLRQGAGGNEQFF
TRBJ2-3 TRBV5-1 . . TGCGCCAGCAGTGTGCAGGGTATAGATACGCAGTATTTT CASSVQGIDTQYF
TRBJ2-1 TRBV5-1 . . TGCGCCAGCAGCTTCTACGGGTCCTACAATGAGCAGTTCTTC CASSFYGSYNEQFF
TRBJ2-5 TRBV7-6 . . TGTGCCAGCAGCTTTCGGGCCGGCCCTAGGGGAGAGACCCAGTACTTC CASSFRAGPRGETQYF
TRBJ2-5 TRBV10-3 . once TGTGCCATCAGTGAGTCGGAATACTTATGGCGGAAGGAGACCCAGTACTTC CAISESEYLWRKETQYF
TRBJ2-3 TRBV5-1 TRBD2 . TGCGCCAGCAGCCCTGGACTAGCGACAGATACGCAGTATTTT CASSPGLATDTQYF
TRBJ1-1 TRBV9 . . TGTGCCAGCAGCGCCCGGGGGAGCATGAACACTGAAGCTTTCTTT CASSARGSMNTEAFF
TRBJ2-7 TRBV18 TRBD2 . TGTGCCAGCTCATTACTAGCGGCCCATCGAAGCTCCTACGAGCAGTACTTC CASSLLAAHRSSYEQYF
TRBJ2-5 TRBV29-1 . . TGCAGCGTAGACCGGGGTTACCAAGAGACCCAGTACTTC CSVDRGYQETQYF
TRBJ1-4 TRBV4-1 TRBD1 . TGCGCCAGCAGCCAACACGACAGGGTCACTGAAAAACTGTTTTTT CASSQHDRVTEKLFF
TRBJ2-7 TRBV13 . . TGTGCCAGCAGCCTCGGTCCCTCCCACTACGAGCAGTACTTC CASSLGPSHYEQYF
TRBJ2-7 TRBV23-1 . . TGCGCCAGCAGGCTCGGAGCGGGGCAGGGGTTTCCCTACGAGCAGTACTTC CASRLGAGQGFPYEQYF
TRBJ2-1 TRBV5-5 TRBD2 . TGTGCCACAACTAGCGGGGGTTACAATGAGCAGTTCTTC CATTSGGYNEQFF
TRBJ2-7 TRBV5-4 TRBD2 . TGTGCCAGCAGCCTGGCCGGGCGGGAGGTAATCGACGAGCAGTACTTC CASSLAGREVIDEQYF
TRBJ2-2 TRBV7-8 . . TGTGCCAGCAGCCCTACTACGAACACCGGGGAGCTGTTTTTT CASSPTTNTGELFF
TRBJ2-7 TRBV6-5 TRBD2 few TGTGCCAGCAGTTACGGGTCCGGGACTAGCCGCTACGAGCAGTACTTC CASSYGSGTSRYEQYF
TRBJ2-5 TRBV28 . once TGTGCCAGCAGTTTTTCGCGGCTCCAAGAGACCCAGTACTTC CASSFSRLQETQYF
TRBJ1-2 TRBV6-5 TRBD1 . TGTGCCAGCGTCTTAACGACAGGGGGCAATGGCTACACCTTC CASVLTTGGNGYTF
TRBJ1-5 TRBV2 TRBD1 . TGTGCCTCGAGGGGACAGATTAGCAATCAGCCCCAGCATTTT CASRGQISNQPQHF
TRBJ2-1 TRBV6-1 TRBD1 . TGTGCCAGCAGTGAAGGGTACACAGGGGGGGAGCAGTTCTTC CASSEGYTGGEQFF
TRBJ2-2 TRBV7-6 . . TGTGCCAGCAGCCCCATTTCGGCGGGACGTCACACCGGGGAGCTGTTTTTT CASSPISAGRHTGELFF
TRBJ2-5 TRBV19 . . TGTGCCAGTAGTATCGGGCAGGGGCCGCCGGAGACCCAGTACTTC CASSIGQGPPETQYF
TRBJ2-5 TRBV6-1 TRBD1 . TGTGCCAGCAGTCCATACCCAGGGGGTGATGAGACCCAGTACTTC CASSPYPGGDETQYF
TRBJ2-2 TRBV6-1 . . TGTGCCAGCACCCCAGGGGCGTTCGACACCGGGGAGCTGTTTTTT CASTPGAFDTGELFF
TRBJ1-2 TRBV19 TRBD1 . TGTGCCAGTAGTATGCTACAGGGGAGGTCTGGCTACACCTTC CASSMLQGRSGYTF
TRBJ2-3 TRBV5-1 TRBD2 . TGCGCCAGCAGCCAAGGGACTAGCGGGAGAGATGGCACAGATACGCAGTATTTT CASSQGTSGRDGTDTQYF
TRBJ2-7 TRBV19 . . TGTGCCAGTAGTAGCTCGACTAGTAACTCCTACGAGCAGTACTTC CASSSSTSNSYEQYF
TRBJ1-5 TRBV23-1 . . TGCGCCAGCAGAACAGCTTATAGCAATCAGCCCCAGCATTTT CASRTAYSNQPQHF
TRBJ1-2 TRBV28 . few TGTGCCAGCAGCCCCGGTAGCTATGGCTACACCTTC CASSPGSYGYTF
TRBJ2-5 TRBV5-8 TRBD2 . TGTGCCAGCAGCTTCGGGACTAGCGGGGGGGAACAAGAGACCCAGTACTTC CASSFGTSGGEQETQYF